Each of the 2 T cell receptor beta chains below was sequenced from the same sample in a study of blood T cells in healthy people across ages. The authors ran a second PCR of 7 to 11 cycles using a sample-barcoded 5' primer and a J-beta primer mix. MiXCR was run by TCRdb on the 5' RACE reads, yielding one entry per CDR3 protein. The sample yields about 1,800,000 distinct CDR3 sequences, over 25% seen once. Sequenced input: blood. The receptors here all came from a woman aged 30 to 39 in good health.

As for this clonotype: The junction departs from the called germline gene at one end, perhaps through a read error. CDR3 sequence: CTSIASGRSDTQYF. In DNA form, the CDR3 reads TGCACCAGCATCGCTAGCGGGAGATCGGATACGCAGTATTTT. The rearrangement links TRBV10-2 to TRBJ2-3; 10 bases map to TRBD2. This CDR3 spans 14 amino acids. Germline loops: CDR1 WSHSY, CDR2 SAAADI.

This clonotype turned up a few times. This chain links TRBV6-5 with TRBJ2-1; the D is unclear. From germline, CDR1 is MNHEY and CDR2 SVGAGI. The CDR3 covers 14 residues. Trimming pared 0 bases from V and 9 bases from J, leaving 12 bases between. The CDR3, as DNA: TGTGCCAGCAGTTACTCGTCCCCAAATACTGAGCAGTTCTTC. The encoded protein is CASSYSSPNTEQFF.